Detailed here is one T cell receptor (beta chain). As yet, its antigen is unknown. The data belong to a study of PD-L1 blockade in urothelial cancer. About the research overall: The study recovered a median of roughly 150,000 T cells per blood sample. Study results and caveats: Below-median pretreatment blood TCR clonality was associated with improved progression-free and overall survival. In blood at 3 weeks, tumor-associated clones expanded more among patients with durable benefit.

Synthetic templates analogous to TCR were spiked into all PCRs individually. Libraries were prepared by immunoSEQ multiplex PCR; TCRdb keeps only in-frame clonotypes and omits some of them. Here the sample spans tens of thousands of clones, about 76% being singletons. Time point: pretreatment peripheral blood. Per the germline V gene, CDR1 is LNHDA and CDR2 is SQIVND (reference sequence). Trimming removed 4 bases at V and 4 bases at J, with 10 bases between. The CDR3 length is 13 residues. The source is a man aged 65 to 85 with urothelial cancer. V gene TRBV19 combines with J gene TRBJ2-5; a possible D gene is TRBD2 (6 bases). This material consisted of PBMCs, taken around atezolizumab (anti-PD-L1) treatment. This CDR3 reads CASSNLGGETQYF. The DNA of the CDR3 is TGTGCCAGTAGTAATCTCGGGGGAGAGACCCAGTACTTC. Full variable domain (outside the CDR3, taken from reference TRBV19 and TRBJ2-5): DGGITQSPKYLFRKEGQNVTLSCEQNLNHDAMYWYRQDPGQGLRLIYYSQIVNDFQKGDIAEGYSVSREKKESFPLTVTSAQKNPTAFYLCASSNLGGETQYFGPGTRLLVL.